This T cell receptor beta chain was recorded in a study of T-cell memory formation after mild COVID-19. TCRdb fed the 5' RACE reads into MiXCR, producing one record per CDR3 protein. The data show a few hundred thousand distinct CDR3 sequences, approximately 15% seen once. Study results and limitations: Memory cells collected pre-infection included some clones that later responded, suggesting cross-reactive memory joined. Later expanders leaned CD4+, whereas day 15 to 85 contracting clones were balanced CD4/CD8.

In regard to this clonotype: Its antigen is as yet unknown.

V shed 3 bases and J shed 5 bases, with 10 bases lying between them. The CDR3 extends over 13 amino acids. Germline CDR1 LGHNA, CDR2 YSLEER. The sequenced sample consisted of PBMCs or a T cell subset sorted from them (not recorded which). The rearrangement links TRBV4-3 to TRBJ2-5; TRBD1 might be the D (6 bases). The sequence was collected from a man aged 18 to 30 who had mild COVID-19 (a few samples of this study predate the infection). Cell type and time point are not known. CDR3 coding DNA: TGCGCCAGCAGCCAGACAGGACGTGAGACCCAGTACTTC. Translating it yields CASSQTGRETQYF.